This record looks at one TCR beta chain sequence and its context. It lacks a known antigen. No much larger clonotype is one base removed from it; base qualities were not supplied. The donors were some 36 Caucasian individuals from Russia, aged roughly 6 to 100 years, who were systemically healthy. About 9.1 milliliters of peripheral blood were collected from each donor into EDTA-treated Vacutainer tubes. Ficoll-Paque density-gradient centrifugation was used to isolate PBMCs, with at least 6.5 million per sample. Trizol reagent was used to extract total RNA from the PBMCs, yielding at least 5.5 micrograms per sample. The percentages of naive CD45RAhigh/CD27high T cells were determined by flow cytometry on a PBMC aliquot from every donor. CDR3 length: 13 amino acids, cysteine to phenylalanine. The entry retains the CDR3 DNA only, 39 bases that are in frame from base 1. V is shortened by 1 base, J by 12 bases, and the region joining them spans 13 bases.

Libraries were made using 5' RACE. TCRdb lists the instrument as Illumina HiSeq 2500. A second 7 to 11 cycle PCR used a sample-barcoded 5' primer and a J-beta primer mix. A template-switch 5' adaptor carrying 12 random nucleotides introduced a unique molecular identifier onto each TCR beta cDNA molecule. Each sample yielded at least 2.5 million CDR3-containing paired-end reads. All of the RNA was converted into first-strand cDNA using the Mint cDNA synthesis kit, with a TRBC-specific oligonucleotide serving as the primer. After uracil-DNA glycosylase treatment, a first 18-cycle PCR used universal primers M1SS and BC2_uni_R on all cDNA. Concerning the study's data processing: Normalization of each sample was performed by random selection of 1 million high-quality reads, each carrying a distinct molecular identifier. Reads sharing molecular identifiers were discarded rather than binned into consensus sequences. CDR3 identification, clonotype clustering and error correction used MiTCR with a Q25 quality threshold and the strictest error-elimination algorithm. A nonparametric unseen species model with Euler transformation was used to estimate a lower bound on total TCR beta diversity. TCRdb took the public reads, trimmed them with fastp at Q25, ran MiXCR for clone calling and kept in-frame beta chains. Every CDR3 protein is listed once, alongside the most common genes and DNA of its rows. In this record, the V and J calls reflect TCRdb's handling and not the investigators' own analysis. The sample has some 1,500,000 distinct CDR3 sequences on record, approximately 43% of them singletons. The top ten hold roughly 3.7% of the sample.

The sample belongs to a study of blood T cells in healthy people across ages (dated by TCRdb to the mid-2010s). Some background on the complete study: In model experiments, template switching captured roughly one uniquely barcoded TCR beta cDNA molecule for every two T cells. Using deep sequencing normalized with unique cDNA molecular identifiers, the study measured how TCR beta repertoire diversity changes with age. The donors were divided into four age groups: young (average approximately 16 years), middle-aged (about 40), aged (62) and long-lived (nearly 85). To avoid experimental bias, donors of different ages were distributed randomly across sequencing lanes. For two donors (one aged 18 to 30 and one aged 80 or older), the study analyzed two additional independent replicas of 1 million unique cDNA reads from the same blood draw.

The paper as a whole reports these results and caveats: The percentage of naive T cells measured by flow cytometry correlated strongly with observed TCR beta diversity. As age increased, observed TCR beta diversity per million T cells dropped in a roughly linear way, and a significant reduction was already evident by age 40. Since profiling was done on bulk unsorted PBMCs, naive and antigen-experienced compartments could not be conclusively compared. Donor CMV infection status was unknown, potentially confounding age-related changes in expanded clonotypes. Total diversity estimates from one million sequenced T cells were considered lower bounds and underestimates. Compared with the aged group, more naive CD4+ T cells, fewer expanded clones and increased TCR diversity were shown by the long-lived group, suggesting age selection.

The sample was blood. This TCR came from a young woman in good health. In this chain, TRBV12-3 or TRBV12-4 is recombined with TRBJ2-1; TRBD2 could be the D gene, as 6 bases match. The DNA is TGTGCCAGCAGTTTAGATAGGGGAGGAGGGCAGTTCTTC. This sequence encodes CASSLDRGGGQFF.